This paragraph reports one T cell receptor beta chain. The sample originates from a study of blood T cell repertoires in COVID-19. Using immunoSEQ multiplex PCR, the repertoire was profiled, and TCRdb retains in-frame clones only, with some absent. The sample contains 90,000 to 150,000 clones, around three quarters of which appear only once. This CDR3 has 19 amino acids. The V end was cut by 3 bases, the J end by 5 bases, with 29 bases between. Germline values: CDR1 SGHDT, CDR2 YYEEEE. Input material: peripheral blood. The sequence came from a woman older than 75 with acute or convalescent COVID-19. V is TRBV5-6 and J is TRBJ1-2, with D maybe TRBD1 (6 bases). The DNA for the CDR3 is TGTGCCAGCAGCTCCTTGGGTTCAGGACAGAACGTTCACGGGTATGGCTACACCTTC. Translating it yields CASSSLGSGQNVHGYGYTF.